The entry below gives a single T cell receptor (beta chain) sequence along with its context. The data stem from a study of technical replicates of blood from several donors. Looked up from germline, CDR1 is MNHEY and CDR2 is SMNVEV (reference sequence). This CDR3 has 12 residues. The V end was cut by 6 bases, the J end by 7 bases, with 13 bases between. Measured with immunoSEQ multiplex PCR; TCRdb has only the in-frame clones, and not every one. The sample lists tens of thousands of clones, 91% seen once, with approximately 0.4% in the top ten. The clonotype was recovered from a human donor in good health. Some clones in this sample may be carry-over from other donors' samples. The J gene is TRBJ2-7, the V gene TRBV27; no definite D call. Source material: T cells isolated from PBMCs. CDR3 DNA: TGTGCCAGCAGCCGAACTTGGTTGGAGCAGTACTTC. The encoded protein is CASSRTWLEQYF.